This passage covers 13 T cell receptor beta chains from one sample sequenced in a study of tumor-infiltrating lymphocytes in oesophageal squamous cell carcinoma. TCRdb used MiXCR to reprocess the PCR reads, holding one entry per CDR3 protein. The repertoire has 3,400 or so distinct CDR3 sequences, approximately 16% of them found once; the top ten carry roughly 27%. Sequencing input: esophageal tumor tissue. The receptors here all came from a male donor with esophageal squamous cell carcinoma.

This clonotype was observed many times. V is TRBV6-1 and J is TRBJ1-2; D gene unclear. The length of the CDR3 is 12 residues. Germline loops: CDR1 MNHNS, CDR2 SASEGT. V lost 5 bases to trimming and J lost 6 bases, with 10 bases between them. The CDR3 coding sequence is TGTGCCAGCAGTTCTCAACAGAATGGCTACACCTTC. It translates to CASSSQQNGYTF.

This clonotype was seen ten or more times. The chain uses TRBV14 and TRBJ1-2, with D unclear. The ends were cut back, 3 bases at V and 4 bases at J, with 9 bases in the middle. The CDR3 totals 13 residues. Germline loops: CDR1 SGHDN, CDR2 FVKESK. CDR3 sequence reads: CASSQDSSYGYTF. The CDR3 region has the DNA TGTGCCAGCAGCCAGGACTCTTCCTATGGCTACACCTTC.

This clonotype was picked up many times. DNA of the CDR3: TGTGCCAGCAGCCAAGAAGGACAGGGGAGGGAGACCCAGTACTTC. Protein: CASSQEGQGRETQYF. The rearrangement joins TRBV3-1 to TRBJ2-5; TRBD1 aligns across 9 bases. There are 15 residues in the CDR3. With V trimmed by 0 bases and J by 5 bases, 4 bases remained unmatched. The germline V gene has CDR1 LGHDT and CDR2 YNNKEL (reference sequence).

Details on this clonotype: One junction end does not reproduce the germline sequence, and a read error may be involved. The chain uses TRBV6-6 and TRBJ2-5, with D tentatively TRBD1 (5 bases). The J call could be wrong; TRBJ2-1 is a better fit for the DNA end. Germline V gene lookup returns CDR1 MNHNY and CDR2 SVGAGI (reference sequence). The CDR3 runs 13 residues. In DNA, the CDR3 is TGTGTCAGCAGTTACAGGATGGCCTACGAGCAGTTCTTC. Translation: CVSSYRMAYEQFF.

About this clonotype itself: A read error is likely, as this CDR3 ends without the conserved phenylalanine or tryptophan. The limits of the CDR3 on the DNA are not certain, so only TCRdb's listed CDR3 is given. This chain uses TRBV28 with TRBJ2-7; the table's TRBD2 call for D was not verified on the DNA. From its first to its last residue, the CDR3 has 16 amino acids. CDR1 is MDHEN, CDR2 SYDVKM, per germline. The CDR3: CASRTSGVSYEQYFGS.

This clonotype is judged medium-sized. This chain joins TRBV12-3 or TRBV12-4 and TRBJ1-1; tentatively, D is TRBD1 (6 bases). There are 14 residues in the CDR3. V was cut by 7 bases and J by 0 bases, with 12 bases left in between. The CDR3 nucleotides read TGTGCCAGCACTTCCGGGACATTGAACACTGAAGCTTTCTTT. Amino acids: CASTSGTLNTEAFF.

About this clonotype itself: The conserved phenylalanine or tryptophan is not found at the CDR3 terminus, so this likely reflects a read error. The DNA is left out, because the CDR3 cannot be placed on it with certainty; the CDR3 is given as TCRdb lists it. V usage is TRBV2 and J usage is TRBJ1-4. The CDR3 adds up to 12 amino acids, both ends counted. The V gene's germline CDR1 is SNHLY and CDR2 FYNNEI. CDR3 sequence reads: CASRATNEKLYV.

The chain carries TRBV7-8 and TRBJ2-1; D gene ambiguous. The CDR3 is 15 amino acids. The germline V and J ends were trimmed by 1 base and 0 bases, with 7 bases remaining between them. CDR1 SGHVS and CDR2 FQNEAQ come from the germline V gene. The CDR3 region is CASSLVAGSYNEQFF. In DNA form, the CDR3 reads TGTGCCAGCAGCTTAGTGGCCGGCTCCTACAATGAGCAGTTCTTC.

This clonotype was seen a handful of times. A read error is possible here, since a much larger clone lies one base away. The DNA for the CDR3 is TGTGCCTGCAGCCTGGGACAGGGGGAAAGGATCTTT. It codes for CACSLGQGERIF. This sequence joins TRBV14 and TRBJ1-1, with 11 bases fitting TRBD1. The CDR3 has 12 residues. CDR1 is SGHDN and CDR2 is FVKESK in the germline V gene.

A few counts support this clonotype. This rearrangement joins TRBV5-4 to TRBJ1-2; maybe TRBD1 (6 bases). The germline gives CDR1 SGHNT, CDR2 YYREEE (reference sequence). CDR3 length equals 14 residues. V was clipped by 0 bases and J by 8 bases, with 14 bases between them. The CDR3 bases are TGTGCCAGCAGCTTGGCCAGGGGAGATGACGGCTACACCTTC. It is translated as CASSLARGDDGYTF.

This sequence joins TRBV27 and TRBJ2-2; no definite D call. The V gene's germline CDR1 is MNHEY and CDR2 SMNVEV (reference sequence). Trimming shortened V by 2 bases and J by 6 bases, and 4 bases separated the two germline ends. The CDR3 is 12 amino acids. CDR3 protein: CASSLRAGELFF. The CDR3, as DNA: TGTGCCAGCAGTTTACGTGCCGGGGAGCTGTTTTTT.

This clonotype is labeled as medium-sized. The chain couples TRBV28 to TRBJ1-2; no definite D call. This CDR3 has 14 amino acids. Trimming removed 2 bases from V and 7 bases from J, with 14 bases in between. CDR1 and CDR2 from the germline V gene are MDHEN and SYDVKM. In DNA, the CDR3 is TGTGCCAGCAGTTTAATAGCATTGGTGGCTGGCTACACCTTC. Translating it yields CASSLIALVAGYTF.

V is TRBV5-6 and J is TRBJ2-4; TRBD1 is a possible D gene (5 bases). The V and J ends lost 5 bases and 2 bases respectively, with 14 bases between them. This CDR3 has 15 residues. Germline values: CDR1 SGHDT, CDR2 YYEEEE. DNA of the CDR3: TGTGCCAGCAGAACCAACAGGAATCCCAAAAACATTCAGTACTTC. It encodes CASRTNRNPKNIQYF.